This TCR beta chain stems from a study of T-cell reconstitution after alpha-beta-depleted transplantation in children. Germline V gene data show CDR1 as SGHTA and CDR2 as FQGNSA. The germline V and J ends were trimmed by 2 bases and 4 bases, with 11 bases remaining between them. The CDR3 length is 14 residues. There are a few counts of this clonotype. Unique molecular identifiers were used in preparing the TCRbeta library. MiXCR was run by TCRdb on the PCR reads, yielding one entry per CDR3 protein. The profile shows about 200,000 distinct CDR3 sequences, more than 12% of them singletons. The sequence was collected from a human donor who donated a stem cell graft to a child with acute lymphoblastic leukemia. The rearrangement uses TRBV7-2 and TRBJ1-2; a possible D gene is TRBD1 (6 bases). Sequencing used PBMCs from the stem cell graft donor, obtained from the stem cell graft. The CDR3 protein is CASSLSPGAYGYTF. For the CDR3, the DNA is TGTGCCAGCAGCTTATCCCCAGGGGCCTATGGCTACACCTTC.